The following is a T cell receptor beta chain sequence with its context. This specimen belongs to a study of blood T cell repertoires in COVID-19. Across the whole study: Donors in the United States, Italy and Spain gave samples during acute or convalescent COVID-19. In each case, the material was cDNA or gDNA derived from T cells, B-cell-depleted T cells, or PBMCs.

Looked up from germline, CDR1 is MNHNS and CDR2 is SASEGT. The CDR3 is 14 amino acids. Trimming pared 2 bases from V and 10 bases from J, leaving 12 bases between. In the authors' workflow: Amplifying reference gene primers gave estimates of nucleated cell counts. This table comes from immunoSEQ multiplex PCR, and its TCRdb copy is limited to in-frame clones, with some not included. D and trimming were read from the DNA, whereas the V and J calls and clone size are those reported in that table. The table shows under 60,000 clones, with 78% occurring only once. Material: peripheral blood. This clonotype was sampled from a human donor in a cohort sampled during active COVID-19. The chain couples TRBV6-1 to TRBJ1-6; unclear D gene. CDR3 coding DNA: TGTGCCAGCAGTGAAATCCCCGGTCCCTCACCCCTCCACTTT. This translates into CASSEIPGPSPLHF.